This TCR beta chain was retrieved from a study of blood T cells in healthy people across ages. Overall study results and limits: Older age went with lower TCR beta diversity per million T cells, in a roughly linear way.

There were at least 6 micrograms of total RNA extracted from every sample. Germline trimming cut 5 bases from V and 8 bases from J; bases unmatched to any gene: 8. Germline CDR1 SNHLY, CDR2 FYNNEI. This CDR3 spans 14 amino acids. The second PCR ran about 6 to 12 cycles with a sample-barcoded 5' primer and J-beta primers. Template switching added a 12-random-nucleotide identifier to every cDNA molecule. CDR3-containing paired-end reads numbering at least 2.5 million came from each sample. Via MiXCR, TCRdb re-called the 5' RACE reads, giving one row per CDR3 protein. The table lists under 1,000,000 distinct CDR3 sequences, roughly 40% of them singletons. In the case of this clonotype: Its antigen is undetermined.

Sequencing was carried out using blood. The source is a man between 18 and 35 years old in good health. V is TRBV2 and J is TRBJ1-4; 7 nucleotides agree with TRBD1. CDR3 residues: CASSRDRAGEKLFF. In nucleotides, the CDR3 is TGTGCCAGCAGTCGCGACAGGGCTGGGGAAAAACTGTTTTTT.